What follows describes a single T cell receptor (beta chain). The antigen remains unidentified. The entry originates in a study of blood T cells in healthy people across ages. General observations from the study: Unsorted PBMCs prevented conclusive naive versus antigen-experienced comparison. CMV infection status of these donors was not known. Naive CD4+ cell counts and diversity both ran higher in long-lived than in aged donors.

Peripheral blood from each donor was collected in a volume of 8 to 10 milliliters. Combining a sample-barcoded 5' primer with a J-beta primer mix, a second PCR ran for roughly 7 to 11 cycles. MiXCR was run by TCRdb on the 5' RACE reads, yielding one entry per CDR3 protein. The sample has about 730,000 distinct CDR3 sequences, 35% to 45% seen once. This CDR3 is 15 amino acids long. V shed 6 bases and J 3 bases; nucleotides not matched to a gene: 9. The source material was blood. The rearrangement uses TRBV12-3 or TRBV12-4 and TRBJ2-3; TRBD1 agrees at 7 bases. The clonotype comes from an older woman in good health. The CDR3 region has the DNA TGTGCCAGCAGCCGAACAGGGGATGGAACAGATACGCAGTATTTT. Translating it yields CASSRTGDGTDTQYF.